These T cell receptor beta chains were read from a single sample in a study of regulatory and conventional T cells in RAG deficiency. The method was immunoSEQ multiplex PCR; TCRdb's version includes in-frame clones alone and lacks a portion of them. Of roughly 29,000 clones in the sample, about 89% were seen once. These same records also appear under a second study, on regulatory T cells.

Input material: Tregs sorted from blood. These receptor sequences come from a human donor in good health. The CDR3 runs from the conserved cysteine through the conserved F or W. A D gene is named only where the DNA matches it firmly. A row's size may be missing; if present it is once, few, many or a size class.

TRBJ2-3 | once | TRBV19 | - | 13 | CASTALGTDTQYF | TGTGCCAGTACAGCGCTAGGCACAGATACGCAGTATTTT
TRBJ1-2 | - | TRBV11-3 | - | 18 | CASSLPPKRAGDRYGYTF | TGTGCCAGCAGCTTACCTCCAAAGAGGGCCGGGGATCGCTATGGCTACACCTTC
TRBJ1-4 | - | TRBV6-6 | - | 12 | CASSYLTEKLFF | TGTGCCAGCAGTTACTTAACCGAAAAACTGTTTTTT
TRBJ2-7 | - | TRBV4-2 | - | 15 | CASSQVDSDFLEQYF | TGTGCCAGCAGCCAAGTTGATAGCGACTTCCTCGAGCAGTACTTC
TRBJ2-7 | - | TRBV14 | TRBD1 | 14 | CASSQDGTAYEQYF | TGTGCCAGCAGCCAAGATGGGACAGCCTACGAGCAGTACTTC
TRBJ1-1 | - | TRBV11-3 | - | 16 | CASSLRAGSIHTEAFF | TGTGCCAGCAGCTTAAGGGCAGGGAGTATCCATACTGAAGCTTTCTTT
TRBJ1-3 | once | TRBV5-1 | - | 15 | CASSFSALSGNTIYF | TGCGCCAGCAGCTTTTCAGCCCTCTCTGGAAACACCATATATTTT
TRBJ1-2 | - | TRBV4-2 | TRBD1 | 15 | CASSQEGRTGGSYTF | TGTGCCAGCAGCCAAGAGGGTCGGACAGGGGGAAGCTACACCTTC
TRBJ2-3 | few | TRBV18 | - | 16 | CASSPTSSRATDTQYF | TGTGCCAGCTCACCAACTTCCAGTCGGGCCACAGATACGCAGTATTTT
TRBJ2-5 | - | TRBV11-2 | - | 14 | CASSLFLTGETQYF | TGTGCCAGCAGCTTATTCCTCACCGGAGAGACCCAGTACTTC